These T cell receptor beta chains were read from a single sample in a study of TIL therapy for anti-PD-1-resistant metastatic lung cancer. TCRdb's table, derived via immunoSEQ multiplex PCR, lists solely in-frame clones and lacks some. The table lists approximately 50,000 clones, 65% to 80% of them singletons. This specimen was blood, taken at baseline. Receptors were obtained from a man in his 70s with non-small cell lung cancer. The CDR3 runs from the conserved cysteine through the conserved F or W. Each record gives: D gene, V gene, J gene, clone size, CDR3 length, CDR3 DNA, CDR3 protein. A D gene is named only where the DNA matches it firmly. Not every row has a clone size; where given, it reads once, few, many or a size class.

TRBD2	TRBV7-2	TRBJ2-7	.	14	TGTGCCAGCAGCGTTACCGGGACTAGCCATGGGCAGTACTTC	CASSVTGTSHGQYF
TRBD2	TRBV11-2	TRBJ2-1	.	18	TGTGCCAGCAGCGCCGGCGGGAGCGGGAGGGGGCCCTACAATGAGCAGTTCTTC	CASSAGGSGRGPYNEQFF
.	TRBV28	TRBJ2-1	.	16	TGTGCCAGCAGTCCGCGCCCGGCGAGCTCCTACAATGAGCAGTTCTTC	CASSPRPASSYNEQFF
.	TRBV15	TRBJ2-1	.	15	TGTGCCACCAGCAGTATAGCGGAGAGCTACAATGAGCAGTTCTTC	CATSSIAESYNEQFF
TRBD1	TRBV5-4	TRBJ2-5	.	16	TGTGCCAGCAGCTCGACAGGGCCAAACTCCCAAGAGACCCAGTACTTC	CASSSTGPNSQETQYF
TRBD2	TRBV5-1	TRBJ2-5	.	19	TGCGCCAGCAGCCCCGCGGACAGCGGACTAGCGGGAGATCGGGAGACCCAGTACTTC	CASSPADSGLAGDRETQYF
TRBD2	TRBV7-2	TRBJ2-1	.	17	TGTGCCAGCAGCTTAGAGGCCCCGCGGGGGGGCTACAATGAGCAGTTCTTC	CASSLEAPRGGYNEQFF
.	TRBV5-1	TRBJ2-1	.	14	TGCGCCAGCAGCTTGGAGGCAGGGATTAATGAGCAGTTCTTC	CASSLEAGINEQFF
.	TRBV5-4	TRBJ2-1	.	12	TGTGCCAGCAGCTTCTCTGCGTATGAGCAGTTCTTC	CASSFSAYEQFF
.	TRBV2	TRBJ2-6	.	13	TGTGCCAGAAGGGACTCTGGGGCCAACGTCCTGACTTTC	CARRDSGANVLTF
.	TRBV5-1	TRBJ1-1	.	13	TGCGCCAGCAGCCCGGGCCAGAACACTGAAGCTTTCTTT	CASSPGQNTEAFF
TRBD1	TRBV5-1	TRBJ2-1	.	16	TGCGCCAGCAGCTTGCCCCGGACAGGGAGCTACAATGAGCAGTTCTTC	CASSLPRTGSYNEQFF
TRBD1	TRBV29-1	TRBJ1-3	.	14	TGCAGCGTTAGATCCGACAGGGCTGGAAACACCATATATTTT	CSVRSDRAGNTIYF
TRBD1	TRBV9	TRBJ2-2	few	15	TGTGCCAGCAGCCCGAGACAGGGGTCGGCGGGGGAGCTGTTTTTT	CASSPRQGSAGELFF
.	TRBV11-2	TRBJ1-1	.	16	TGTGCCAGCAGCTTAGTTGGTAGTGGACTGAACACTGAAGCTTTCTTT	CASSLVGSGLNTEAFF
TRBD2	TRBV27	TRBJ2-7	.	15	TGTGCCAGCAGTTTTGGTAGCGGGAAATTAAGAGAGCAGTACTTC	CASSFGSGKLREQYF
.	TRBV20-1	TRBJ2-3	many	10	TGCAGTGCTACATGGGATACGCAGTATTTT	CSATWDTQYF
.	TRBV5-1	TRBJ2-7	.	14	TGCGCCAGCAGCTTGTACACAGGGAATTACGAGCAGTACTTC	CASSLYTGNYEQYF
TRBD1	TRBV9	TRBJ2-5	.	15	TGTGCCAGCAGCGTCCGGACAGGGGAGGGAGAGACCCAGTACTTC	CASSVRTGEGETQYF
TRBD2	TRBV19	TRBJ2-2	.	20	TGTGCCACCCTCATTGCACCGGGACTAGCGGGAGGGCGAGGAACCGGGGAGCTGTTTTTT	CATLIAPGLAGGRGTGELFF
.	TRBV19	TRBJ2-3	.	14	TGTGCCACAAGCCGGGACTTCGGCACAGATACGCAGTATTTT	CATSRDFGTDTQYF
TRBD1	TRBV5-1	TRBJ2-1	.	14	TGCGCCAGCCAAAAAACGACAGGGGTGGATGAGCAGTTCTTC	CASQKTTGVDEQFF
.	TRBV5-6	TRBJ2-7	few	12	TGTGCCAGCAGCTTTGGACCTAGTGAGCAGTACTTC	CASSFGPSEQYF
.	TRBV7-6	TRBJ1-6	.	15	TGTGCCAGCAGCTTAATGGACAGAGATAATTCACCCCTCCACTTT	CASSLMDRDNSPLHF
TRBD1	TRBV28	TRBJ1-5	.	15	TGTGCCAGCATAACAGGGGGCAGGTACAATCAGCCCCAGCATTTT	CASITGGRYNQPQHF
TRBD2	TRBV19	TRBJ2-1	.	16	TGTGCCAGTAGTATAGTGTCTAGCGGGAGGAGGGGTGAGCAGTTCTTC	CASSIVSSGRRGEQFF
.	TRBV20-1	TRBJ2-7	.	11	TGCAGTGCCCACCGACAGCGTGAGCAGTACTTC	CSAHRQREQYF
.	TRBV15	TRBJ1-3	.	13	TGTGCCACCAGCCACGGAAGTGGAAACACCATATATTTT	CATSHGSGNTIYF
.	TRBV10-3	TRBJ1-4	.	16	TGTGCCATCAGCCACCCCGGTGGCGCAACTAATGAAAAACTGTTTTTT	CAISHPGGATNEKLFF
TRBD1	TRBV7-3	TRBJ2-7	.	13	TGTGCCAGCAGCTTTAGACAGGGCTACGAGCAGTACTTC	CASSFRQGYEQYF